This TCR beta chain appears in the sequencing data of a study of post-analysis software for immune sequencing data. The wider study: Secondary progressive, relapsing-remitting and progressive-relapsing multiple sclerosis were among the included disease courses. General study points: In patients, five or six TRBV segments were more frequent than in controls, with TRBV5-6, TRBV5-1 and TRBV20-1 among them.

In regard to this clonotype: Its antigen is not identified.

cDNA libraries of TCR beta carried unique molecular identifiers. One entry per CDR3 protein, called by TCRdb with MiXCR from the PCR reads. The sample records roughly 800,000 distinct CDR3 sequences, roughly 27% being singletons. J lost 0 bases, V lost 4 bases, and 10 bases had no gene match. Looked up from germline, CDR1 is SGHNT and CDR2 is YENEEA. This CDR3 spans 19 amino acids. The gene calls are TRBV11-3 and TRBJ2-1; 12 positions agree with TRBD2. The sequence derives from a girl aged 10 to 17 with multiple sclerosis. Sequenced material: blood. CDR3 protein: CASSYSGLAGTHSYNEQFF. The DNA for the CDR3 is TGTGCCAGCAGCTACTCCGGACTAGCGGGAACCCACTCCTACAATGAGCAGTTCTTC.